A selection of T cell receptor beta chains follows, all from one sample in a study of blood T cell repertoires in COVID-19. Method: immunoSEQ multiplex PCR; TCRdb's copy keeps in-frame clones and lacks some. Of 200,000 to 250,000 clones in the sample, 80% to 90% were seen once. Source material: peripheral blood. The receptors derive from a man aged 25 to 40 with active or convalescent COVID-19. Both conserved end residues are part of each CDR3. Clone sizes are given selectively: once, few, many, or a class where the clone is expanded.

clone_size | cdr3_length | v_call | cdr3_aa
few | 15 | TRBV7-2 | CASSSTSDSYNEQFF
. | 15 | TRBV27 | CASSSRTGGKYEQYF
. | 15 | TRBV30 | CAWGPRGGVYNEQFF
. | 13 | TRBV30 | CAWSTQANTEAFF
. | 14 | TRBV15 | CASPLGQRYEKLFF
. | 12 | TRBV5-6 | CASSSHRDKEYF
. | 13 | TRBV6-2/TRBV6-3 | CASSSKGGNEQFF
. | 12 | TRBV7-6 | CASSRLGSEQFF
. | 14 | TRBV7-3 | CASGLSSGANVLTF
. | 12 | TRBV5-4 | CASSIDRQKQFF
. | 15 | TRBV5-5 | CASRYDRGSYNEQFF
. | 16 | TRBV7-9 | CASSPLGAIGANVLTF
few | 16 | TRBV11-2 | CASSLGRTGLSYEQYF
. | 16 | TRBV5-5 | CASSKDRSYSGNTIYF
. | 14 | TRBV28 | CASSLVADTGELFF
. | 12 | TRBV6-2/TRBV6-3 | CASSEMLYEQYF
. | 15 | TRBV5-4 | CASSFGTANTGELFF
. | 14 | TRBV30 | CAWSHGGAGETQYF
. | 13 | TRBV7-3 | CASSLIPGFEQFF
. | 14 | TRBV5-6 | CASSFQGWGSPLHF
. | 15 | TRBV27 | CASREGGGSGKPQHF
few | 17 | TRBV9 | CASSVGGGITGGNTIYF
. | 14 | TRBV9 | CASSVADRYTEAFF
once | 15 | TRBV5-1 | CASSLVGGDGETQYF
. | 16 | TRBV11-2 | CASSLEPGDSPYEQYF
. | 14 | TRBV5-1 | CASSLRAGGPEQYF
. | 15 | TRBV4-2 | CASSQTGTPDQPQHF
. | 16 | TRBV7-9 | CASSFRTGTRGNIQYF
. | 15 | TRBV28 | CASSSTGVAKNIQYF
. | 13 | TRBV5-1 | CASSRTGGYGYTF
. | 16 | TRBV9 | CASSVEGTGGTGELFF
. | 15 | TRBV5-5 | CASSLNRDRGLGQYF
. | 12 | TRBV2 | CASDRGKEKLFF
once | 15 | TRBV5-6 | CASSLGTESKKTQYF
few | 15 | TRBV5-4 | CASRQDGTAYYEQYF
. | 15 | TRBV7-8 | CASSNRRTVNSPLHF
. | 16 | TRBV3-1/TRBV3-2 | CASSHWASGDTDTQYF
. | 14 | TRBV6-5 | CACAPGHLNTEAFF
. | 15 | TRBV5-1 | CASSSRQGSLGEQYF
. | 13 | TRBV24-1 | CATSREGRYEQYF
. | 13 | TRBV19 | CASSLGHLYEQYF
. | 14 | TRBV2 | CASSEREIKNIQYF
. | 14 | TRBV5-6 | CASQGVTGVGVLNF
once | 13 | TRBV30 | CAWRTSGIYEQYF
. | 13 | TRBV11-2 | CASRGQGEETQYF
once | 16 | TRBV4-3 | CASSHRIAGGRVEQYF
. | 17 | TRBV21-1 | CASSKRWRGDGKWPQHF
once | 11 | TRBV20-1 | CSASPYNEQFF
. | 12 | TRBV2 | CASSDVEAEAFF
. | 11 | TRBV29-1 | CSGQGSYEQYF
. | 16 | TRBV12-5 | CASGQDRGAISYEQYF
. | 14 | TRBV5-1 | CASSLGHLNTEAFF
. | 13 | TRBV4-1 | CASSQVENTEAFF
few | 13 | TRBV11-2 | CASSLAERQPQHF
. | 13 | TRBV4-1 | CASSPDLEQKLFF